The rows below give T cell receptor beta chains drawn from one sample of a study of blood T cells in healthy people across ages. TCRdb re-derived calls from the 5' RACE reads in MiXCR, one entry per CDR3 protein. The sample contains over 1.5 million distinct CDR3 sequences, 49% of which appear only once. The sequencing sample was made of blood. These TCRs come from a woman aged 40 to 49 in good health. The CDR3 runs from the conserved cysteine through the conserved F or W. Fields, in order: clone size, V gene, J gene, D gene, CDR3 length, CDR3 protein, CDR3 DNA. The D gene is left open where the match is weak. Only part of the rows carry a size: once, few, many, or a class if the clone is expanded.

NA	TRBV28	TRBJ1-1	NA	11	CATGENTEAFF	TGTGCCACCGGGGAGAACACTGAAGCTTTCTTT
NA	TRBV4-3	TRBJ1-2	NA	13	CASSPEGVGGYTF	TGCGCCAGCAGCCCAGAGGGAGTGGGTGGCTACACCTTC
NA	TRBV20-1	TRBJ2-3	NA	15	CSARDEGDSTDTQYF	TGCAGTGCTAGAGATGAGGGGGACAGCACAGATACGCAGTATTTT
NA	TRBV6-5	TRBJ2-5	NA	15	CASSYWPITSETQYF	TGTGCAAGCAGTTACTGGCCCATCACGTCGGAGACCCAGTACTTC
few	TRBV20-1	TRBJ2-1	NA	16	CSARDRGPMGNNEQFF	TGCAGTGCTAGAGATCGTGGACCTATGGGAAACAATGAGCAGTTCTTC
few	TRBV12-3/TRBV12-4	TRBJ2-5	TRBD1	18	CASSFSLRRTGGGETQYF	TGTGCCAGCAGTTTTTCTCTTCGCAGGACAGGGGGCGGAGAGACCCAGTACTTC
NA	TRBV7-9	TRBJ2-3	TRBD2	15	CASSFSGIFTDTQYF	TGTGCCAGCAGCTTTAGCGGGATCTTCACAGATACGCAGTATTTT
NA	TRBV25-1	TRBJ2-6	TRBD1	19	CASSESKYRGAPGANVLTF	TGTGCCAGCAGTGAATCAAAGTACAGGGGAGCCCCTGGGGCCAACGTCCTGACTTTC
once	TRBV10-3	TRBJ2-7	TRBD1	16	CAIRDPGQGRGYEQYF	TGTGCCATCAGAGATCCGGGACAGGGGCGTGGGTACGAGCAGTACTTC
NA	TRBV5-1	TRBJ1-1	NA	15	CASSLAGKGNTEAFF	TGCGCCAGCAGCTTGGCCGGCAAGGGGAACACTGAAGCTTTCTTT
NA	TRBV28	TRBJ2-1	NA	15	CASRRTGIPYNEQFF	TGTGCCAGCAGAAGAACAGGGATCCCTTACAATGAGCAGTTCTTC
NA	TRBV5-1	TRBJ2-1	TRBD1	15	CASRLSGQGYNEQFF	TGCGCCAGCCGCCTCTCGGGACAGGGCTACAATGAGCAGTTCTTC
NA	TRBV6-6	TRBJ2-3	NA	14	CASSSMTGTDTQYF	TGTGCCAGCAGTTCGATGACAGGCACAGATACGCAGTATTTT
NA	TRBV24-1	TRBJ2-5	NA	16	CATSDSAKVPGETQYF	TGTGCCACCAGTGATTCCGCGAAGGTCCCCGGGGAGACCCAGTACTTC
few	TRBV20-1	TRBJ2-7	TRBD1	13	CSASNRGAYEQYF	TGCAGTGCTAGCAACAGGGGCGCCTACGAGCAGTACTTC
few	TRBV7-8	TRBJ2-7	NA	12	CASGGQNYEQYF	TGTGCCAGCGGCGGACAGAACTACGAGCAGTACTTC
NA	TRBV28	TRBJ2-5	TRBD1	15	CASGLRDRGRETQYF	TGTGCCAGCGGCCTCCGGGACAGGGGTCGAGAGACCCAGTACTTC
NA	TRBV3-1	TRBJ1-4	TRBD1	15	CASSHRQGGSEKLFF	TGTGCCAGCAGCCATCGACAGGGTGGGAGTGAAAAACTGTTTTTT
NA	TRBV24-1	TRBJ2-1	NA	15	CATSRAGNSHNEQFF	TGTGCTACCAGTCGGGCGGGGAATTCCCACAATGAGCAGTTCTTC
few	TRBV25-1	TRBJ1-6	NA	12	CASSAQGSPLHF	TGTGCCAGCAGTGCCCAGGGGTCACCCCTCCACTTT
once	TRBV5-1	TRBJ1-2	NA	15	CASSPQQGANYGYTF	TGCGCCAGCAGCCCGCAACAGGGAGCTAACTATGGCTACACCTTC
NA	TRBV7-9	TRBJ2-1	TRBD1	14	CASSETGTDSVQFF	TGTGCCAGCAGCGAAACCGGGACAGATTCAGTGCAGTTCTTC
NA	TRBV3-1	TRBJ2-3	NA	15	CASSPREFGTDTQYF	TGTGCCAGCAGCCCGAGGGAGTTTGGCACAGATACGCAGTATTTT
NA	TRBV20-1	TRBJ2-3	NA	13	CSATGRKADTQYF	TGCAGTGCTACGGGGCGAAAGGCAGATACGCAGTATTTT
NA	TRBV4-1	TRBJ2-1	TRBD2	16	CASSQDWEGRYNEQFF	TGCGCCAGCAGCCAAGACTGGGAGGGGCGGTACAATGAGCAGTTCTTC
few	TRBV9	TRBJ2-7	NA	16	CASSVGDGGILDDQYF	TGTGCCAGCAGCGTAGGAGACGGGGGAATCTTAGATGACCAGTACTTC
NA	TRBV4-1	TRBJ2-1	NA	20	CASSQVTLRGARGEYNEQFF	TGCGCCAGCAGCCAAGTAACACTACGCGGGGCCCGAGGGGAATACAATGAGCAGTTCTTC
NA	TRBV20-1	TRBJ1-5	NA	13	CSATGTGEGPQHF	TGCAGTGCGACTGGGACGGGAGAAGGGCCCCAGCATTTT
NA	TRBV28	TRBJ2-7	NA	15	CASTHPTGKVYEQYF	TGTGCCAGCACCCATCCGACAGGTAAAGTGTACGAGCAGTACTTC
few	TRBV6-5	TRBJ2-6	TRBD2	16	CASRSWEGSGANVLTF	TGTGCCAGCAGGTCCTGGGAGGGCTCTGGGGCCAACGTCCTGACTTTC
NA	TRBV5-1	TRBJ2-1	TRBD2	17	CASSFGLAGREYNEQFF	TGCGCCAGCAGCTTTGGACTAGCGGGGCGCGAATACAATGAGCAGTTCTTC
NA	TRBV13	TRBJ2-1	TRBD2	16	CASSLAGGGANNEQFF	TGTGCCAGCAGCTTAGCTGGCGGGGGGGCTAACAATGAGCAGTTCTTC
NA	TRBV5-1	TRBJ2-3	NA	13	CASARGAGSTQYF	TGCGCCAGCGCGAGGGGGGCCGGTAGTACGCAGTATTTT
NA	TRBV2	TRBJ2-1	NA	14	CASLKSGTSNEQFF	TGTGCCAGCCTGAAGTCCGGGACTTCAAATGAGCAGTTCTTC
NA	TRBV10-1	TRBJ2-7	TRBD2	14	CASSDQRDLYEQYF	TGCGCCAGCAGTGACCAGCGGGACCTATACGAGCAGTACTTC
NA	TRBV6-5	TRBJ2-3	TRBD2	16	CASSYSRSGGRDTQYF	TGTGCCAGCAGTTACTCGAGGTCGGGGGGGCGGGATACGCAGTATTTT
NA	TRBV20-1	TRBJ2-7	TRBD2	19	CSARQTGTSGGFTYNEQYF	TGCAGTGCTAGGCAAACCGGGACTAGCGGGGGATTTACCTACAATGAGCAGTACTTC
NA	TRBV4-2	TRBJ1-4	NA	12	CASSQSDGELFF	TGTGCCAGCAGCCAATCGGACGGGGAACTGTTTTTT
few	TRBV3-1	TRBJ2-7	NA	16	CASSQSLSLGSYEQYF	TGTGCCAGCAGCCAAAGCCTAAGTCTCGGGAGCTACGAGCAGTACTTC
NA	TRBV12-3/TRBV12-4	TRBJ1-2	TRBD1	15	CASSLGDRGYDGYTF	TGTGCCAGCAGTTTAGGGGACAGGGGGTACGATGGCTACACCTTC
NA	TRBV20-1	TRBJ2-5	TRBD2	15	CSASRKRGVQETQYF	TGCAGTGCTAGTAGGAAGCGGGGGGTTCAAGAGACCCAGTACTTC
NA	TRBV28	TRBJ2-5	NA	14	CASSLPLGLGTQYF	TGTGCCAGCAGTTTACCCCTAGGATTAGGGACCCAGTACTTC
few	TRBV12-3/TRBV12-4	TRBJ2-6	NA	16	CASSKGHNSGANVLTF	TGTGCCAGCAGTAAGGGACATAACTCTGGGGCCAACGTCCTGACTTTC